These T cell receptor beta chains were read from a single sample in a study of T cells in narcolepsy. TCRdb's copy holds only in-frame clones and misses some; the assay was immunoSEQ multiplex PCR. The table lists 25,000 or so clones, about 82% of them singletons, with around 9.6% in the top ten. The sequenced sample consisted of memory (CD45RA-) CD4+ T cells from blood. These TCRs come from a human donor in good health. CDR3s include the opening cysteine and the closing phenylalanine or tryptophan. The D gene is left open where the match is weak. Rows give clone size only sometimes, using once, few, many, or a class for an expanded clone.

TRBV6-5,TRBD1,TRBJ1-1,.,CASDRGKNTEAFF,TGTGCCAGCGACAGGGGGAAGAACACTGAAGCTTTCTTT
TRBV11-2,TRBD2,TRBJ2-7,once,CASSLDPGGPSEQYF,TGTGCCAGCAGCTTAGATCCGGGAGGGCCCAGCGAGCAGTACTTC
TRBV5-1,TRBD1,TRBJ2-7,.,CASSPGTGPLEQYF,TGCGCCAGCAGTCCCGGGACAGGGCCCCTCGAGCAGTACTTC
TRBV5-1,TRBD2,TRBJ2-6,.,CASSKQGGAGANVLTF,TGCGCCAGCAGCAAGCAGGGAGGGGCCGGGGCCAACGTCCTGACTTTC
TRBV11-3,TRBD2,TRBJ2-3,.,CASSRGTSGRSGADTQYF,TGTGCCAGCAGCCGAGGGACTAGCGGGAGAAGTGGTGCAGATACGCAGTATTTT
TRBV18,.,TRBJ2-1,.,CASSLGGYNEQFF,TGTGCCAGCTCCCTTGGGGGTTACAATGAGCAGTTCTTC
TRBV27,.,TRBJ2-3,few,CASSLGGSSTDTQYF,TGTGCCAGCAGTTTAGGCGGCTCTAGCACAGATACGCAGTATTTT
TRBV5-1,.,TRBJ2-2,.,CASSLDTGSTGELFF,TGCGCCAGCAGCTTGGACACAGGGAGCACCGGGGAGCTGTTTTTT
TRBV9,.,TRBJ2-7,.,CASSVRGIGYEQYF,TGTGCCAGCAGCGTCCGGGGGATCGGCTACGAGCAGTACTTC
TRBV11-2,.,TRBJ2-1,.,CASSSISGTQQFF,TGTGCCAGCAGCTCTATTTCTGGGACCCAGCAGTTCTTC
TRBV5-6,.,TRBJ2-7,.,CASSPTWRGGDEQYF,TGTGCCAGCAGCCCGACCTGGCGGGGTGGGGACGAGCAGTACTTC
TRBV28,TRBD2,TRBJ2-7,.,CASSLLAGEQYF,TGTGCCAGCAGTTTACTAGCGGGAGAGCAGTACTTC
TRBV11-3,.,TRBJ1-1,.,CASSLTANTEAFF,TGTGCCAGCAGCTTAACGGCGAACACTGAAGCTTTCTTT
TRBV5-6,.,TRBJ1-1,.,CASSSSTVLPEAFF,TGTGCCAGCAGCTCCTCGACAGTTCTACCGGAAGCTTTCTTT
TRBV5-6,TRBD2,TRBJ2-1,.,CASSWGRLAASYNEQFF,TGTGCCAGCAGCTGGGGGAGACTAGCGGCCTCCTACAATGAGCAGTTCTTC
TRBV4-1,.,TRBJ2-7,.,CASSQDLDSSDYEQYF,TGCGCCAGCAGCCAAGATCTCGACAGCTCAGACTACGAGCAGTACTTC
TRBV7-2,.,TRBJ2-7,.,CASSSSSYEQYF,TGTGCCAGCAGCTCGAGCTCCTACGAGCAGTACTTC
TRBV9,.,TRBJ2-7,.,CASSVASFTGAGEQYF,TGTGCCAGCAGCGTAGCCTCCTTTACGGGGGCGGGCGAGCAGTACTTC
TRBV5-1,TRBD2,TRBJ2-2,.,CASSSGLAGGAGELFF,TGCGCCAGCAGCTCGGGACTAGCGGGAGGAGCCGGGGAGCTGTTTTTT
TRBV11-2,.,TRBJ2-3,.,CASSLEPGAADTQYF,TGTGCCAGCAGCTTAGAACCGGGGGCCGCAGATACGCAGTATTTT
TRBV23-1,TRBD2,TRBJ2-3,.,CASTPGKNGLAGECTDTQYF,TGCGCCAGCACTCCCGGGAAAAACGGACTAGCGGGAGAGTGCACAGATACGCAGTATTTT
TRBV2,.,TRBJ2-6,once,CASSELAGSGANVLTF,TGTGCCAGCAGTGAACTAGCCGGCTCTGGGGCCAACGTCCTGACTTTC
TRBV5-6,TRBD1,TRBJ1-2,.,CASSFRDRGSHGYTF,TGTGCCAGCAGCTTCCGGGACAGGGGATCCCATGGCTACACCTTC
TRBV11-3,TRBD2,TRBJ2-2,.,CASSLLAGGSGELFF,TGTGCCAGCAGCCTTCTAGCGGGAGGGTCCGGGGAGCTGTTTTTT
TRBV27,TRBD1,TRBJ1-5,few,CASSPGTGNQPQHF,TGTGCCAGCAGTCCGGGGACAGGAAATCAGCCCCAGCATTTT
TRBV10-1,TRBD1,TRBJ2-2,.,CASSESGTGVDTGELFF,TGCGCCAGCAGTGAGTCGGGGACAGGTGTTGACACCGGGGAGCTGTTTTTT
TRBV30,TRBD2,TRBJ2-1,.,CAWRGSVTSGYGSYNEQFF,TGTGCCTGGCGGGGGAGTGTGACTAGCGGGTATGGCTCCTACAATGAGCAGTTCTTC
TRBV6-5,TRBD2,TRBJ2-7,.,CASRKQAGVAGQYF,TGTGCCAGCAGAAAACAAGCGGGAGTAGCGGGGCAGTACTTC
TRBV19,TRBD1,TRBJ1-5,.,CASSRRGRGQPQHF,TGTGCCAGTAGCCGCAGGGGGCGCGGGCAGCCCCAGCATTTT
TRBV27,.,TRBJ1-1,.,CASSTRDGTEAFF,TGTGCCAGCAGCACACGGGACGGCACTGAAGCTTTCTTT
TRBV2,.,TRBJ2-7,few,CASKGAVSYEQYF,TGTGCCAGCAAAGGGGCGGTTTCGTATGAGCAGTACTTC
TRBV28,TRBD2,TRBJ2-5,.,CASSSPTSGRAETQYF,TGTGCCAGCAGTTCCCCGACTAGCGGGAGGGCGGAGACCCAGTACTTC
TRBV21-1,.,TRBJ2-1,once,CASSGALRNEQFF,TGTGCCAGCAGCGGAGCTCTACGGAATGAGCAGTTCTTC
TRBV2,.,TRBJ1-1,.,CASSRDTNTEAFF,TGTGCCAGCAGTAGGGACACGAACACTGAAGCTTTCTTT
TRBV7-2,.,TRBJ2-2,.,CASSLDLGGARTGELFF,TGTGCCAGCAGCTTAGATCTCGGAGGGGCGAGGACCGGGGAGCTGTTTTTT
TRBV28,.,TRBJ1-1,.,CASSFEVNTEAFF,TGTGCCAGCAGTTTTGAGGTGAACACTGAAGCTTTCTTT
TRBV18,.,TRBJ1-4,.,CASSPPVNEKLFF,TGTGCCAGCTCGCCCCCGGTTAATGAAAAACTGTTTTTT
TRBV6-5,.,TRBJ2-7,once,CASSRTVYEQYF,TGTGCCAGCAGCCGGACAGTCTACGAGCAGTACTTC
TRBV19,.,TRBJ2-1,.,CASRSPTGRGVNEQFF,TGTGCCAGTAGGTCCCCAACAGGGCGAGGGGTGAATGAGCAGTTCTTC
TRBV5-1,TRBD1,TRBJ1-2,few,CASSLKNRGYGYTF,TGTGCCAGCAGCTTGAAAAACAGGGGTTATGGCTACACCTTC
TRBV19,.,TRBJ1-5,.,CASSPLGQPDPNQPQHF,TGTGCCAGTAGTCCGTTAGGGCAGCCCGACCCTAATCAGCCCCAGCATTTT
TRBV2,.,TRBJ1-1,.,CASSAAVTSQAFF,TGTGCCAGCAGTGCCGCTGTAACCTCACAAGCTTTCTTT
TRBV15,TRBD1,TRBJ2-3,.,CATSRGQGGADTQYF,TGTGCCACCAGCAGGGGACAGGGAGGTGCAGATACGCAGTATTTT
TRBV6-5,TRBD2,TRBJ2-1,.,CASSYTGTSGRKEQFF,TGTGCCAGCAGTTACACCGGGACTAGCGGGAGGAAAGAGCAGTTCTTC
TRBV5-1,.,TRBJ2-2,.,CASHPVSLGYTGELFF,TGCGCCAGCCACCCTGTGTCGCTCGGTTACACCGGGGAGCTGTTTTTT